This TCR beta chain originates from a study of vaccination and CD4 T cells after COVID-19. Treatment given: approximately 11-day PBMC culture with coronavirus spike peptide pools or control peptides (ViraFEST assay). Overall study results and limits: From around 20 to 38, the median of SARS-CoV-2-reactive clonotypes rose without reaching significance.

V lost 2 bases to trimming and J lost 5 bases; unmatched junction nucleotides: 5. The CDR3 sequence is 14 residues long. CDR1 and CDR2 (germline): LNHDA, SQIVND (reference sequence). Cultured CD4+ T cell DNA was sequenced using the Oncomine TCR Beta short-read assay. TCRdb reprocessed the PCR reads via MiXCR and lists one record per CDR3 protein. The sample comprises under 15,000 distinct CDR3 sequences, 65% to 85% of which are singletons, and under 25% rests with the top ten. This clonotype was observed once. Its cognate antigen is unknown. J is TRBJ1-2 and V is TRBV19, with TRBD1 identical over 7 bases. This receptor was identified in a human donor who had recovered from COVID-19. The specimen sequenced was CD4+ T cells from blood, cultured in vitro. The CDR3 protein is CASSIRTGSYGYTF. In nucleotides, the CDR3 is TGTGCCAGTAGTATAAGGACAGGTTCTTATGGCTACACCTTC.